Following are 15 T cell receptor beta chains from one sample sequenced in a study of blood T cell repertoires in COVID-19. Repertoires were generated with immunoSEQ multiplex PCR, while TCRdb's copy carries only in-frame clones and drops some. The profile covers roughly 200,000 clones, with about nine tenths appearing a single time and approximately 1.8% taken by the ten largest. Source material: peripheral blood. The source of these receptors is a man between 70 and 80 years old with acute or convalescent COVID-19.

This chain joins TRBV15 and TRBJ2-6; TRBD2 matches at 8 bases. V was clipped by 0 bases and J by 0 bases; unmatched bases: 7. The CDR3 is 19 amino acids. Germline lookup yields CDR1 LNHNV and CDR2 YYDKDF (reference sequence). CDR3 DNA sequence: TGTGCCACCAGCAGAGATCTACTAGCGGCCCTCTCTGGGGCCAACGTCCTGACTTTC. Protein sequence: CATSRDLLAALSGANVLTF.

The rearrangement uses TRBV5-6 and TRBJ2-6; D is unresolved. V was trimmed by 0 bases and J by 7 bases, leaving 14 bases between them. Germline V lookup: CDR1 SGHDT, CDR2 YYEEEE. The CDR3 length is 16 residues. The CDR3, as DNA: TGTGCCAGCAGCTTGGCCGCAGGTGCCGGAGCCAACGTCCTGACTTTC. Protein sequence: CASSLAAGAGANVLTF.

CDR3 DNA: TGTGCCAGCTCACCAAACAGACAAGAGACCCAGTACTTC. Residues: CASSPNRQETQYF. The chain carries TRBV18 and TRBJ2-5; D is undetermined. V lost 2 bases and J lost 2, with 6 bases in between. CDR3 length: 13 amino acids. Germline lookup yields CDR1 KGHSH and CDR2 LQKENI.

Here the CDR3 DNA reads TGCAGTGCTAGAGTGGTCAGGGAGCAGTTCTTC. Amino acid sequence: CSARVVREQFF. The chain links TRBV20-1 to TRBJ2-1; D is ambiguous. V was trimmed by 1 base and J by 10 bases, leaving 8 bases between them. This CDR3 region has 11 residues. Germline CDR1 reads DFQATT; CDR2 reads SNEGSKA (reference sequence).

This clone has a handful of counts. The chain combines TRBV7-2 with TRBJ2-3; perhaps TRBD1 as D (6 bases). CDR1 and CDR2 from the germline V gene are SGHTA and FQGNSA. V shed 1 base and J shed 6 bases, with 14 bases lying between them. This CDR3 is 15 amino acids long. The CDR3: CASSLEGRGMDTQYF. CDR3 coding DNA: TGTGCCAGCAGCTTAGAGGGCAGGGGTATGGATACGCAGTATTTT.

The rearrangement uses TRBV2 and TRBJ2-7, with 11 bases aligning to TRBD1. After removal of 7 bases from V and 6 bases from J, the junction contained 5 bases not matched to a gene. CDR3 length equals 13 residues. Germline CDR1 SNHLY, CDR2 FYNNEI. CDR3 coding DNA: TGTGCCAGCAACCCGGACAGGGGGCGCGAGCAGTACTTC. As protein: CASNPDRGREQYF.

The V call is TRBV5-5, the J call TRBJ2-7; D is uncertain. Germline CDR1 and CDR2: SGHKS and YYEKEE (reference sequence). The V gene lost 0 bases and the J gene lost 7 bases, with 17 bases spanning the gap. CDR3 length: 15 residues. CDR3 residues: CASSLGFLRLREQYF. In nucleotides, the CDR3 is TGTGCCAGCAGCTTGGGGTTTCTACGTCTCCGGGAGCAGTACTTC.

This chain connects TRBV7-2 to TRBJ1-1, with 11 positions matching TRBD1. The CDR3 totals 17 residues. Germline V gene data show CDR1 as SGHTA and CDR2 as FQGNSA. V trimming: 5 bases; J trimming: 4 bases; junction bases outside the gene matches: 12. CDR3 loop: CASSPRTGGTLGTEAFF. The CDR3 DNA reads TGTGCCAGCAGCCCGAGGACAGGGGGCACATTGGGCACTGAAGCTTTCTTT.

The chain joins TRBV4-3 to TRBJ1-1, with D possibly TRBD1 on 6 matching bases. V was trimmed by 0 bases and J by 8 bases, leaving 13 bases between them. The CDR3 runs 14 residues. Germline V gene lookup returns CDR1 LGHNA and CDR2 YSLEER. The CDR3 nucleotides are TGCGCCAGCAGCCAAGATCTCAGGGGAGTCGAAGCTTTCTTT. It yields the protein CASSQDLRGVEAFF.

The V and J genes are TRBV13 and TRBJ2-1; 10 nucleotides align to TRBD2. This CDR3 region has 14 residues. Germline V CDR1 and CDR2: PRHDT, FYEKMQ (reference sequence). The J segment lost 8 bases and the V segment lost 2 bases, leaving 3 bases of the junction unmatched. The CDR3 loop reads CASSLSGRAYEQFF. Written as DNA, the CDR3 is TGTGCCAGCAGCTTAAGCGGGAGGGCCTATGAGCAGTTCTTC.

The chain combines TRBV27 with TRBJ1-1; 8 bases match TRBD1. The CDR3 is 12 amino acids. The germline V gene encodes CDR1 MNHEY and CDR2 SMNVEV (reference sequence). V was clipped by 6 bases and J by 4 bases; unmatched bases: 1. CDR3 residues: CASRTGGTEAFF. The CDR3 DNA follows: TGTGCCAGCAGAACAGGGGGCACTGAAGCTTTCTTT.

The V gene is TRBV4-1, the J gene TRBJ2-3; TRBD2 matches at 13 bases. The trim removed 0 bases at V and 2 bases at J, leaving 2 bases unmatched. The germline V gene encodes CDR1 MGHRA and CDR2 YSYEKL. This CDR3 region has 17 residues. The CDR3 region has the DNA TGCGCCAGCAGCCAAGATGGGACTAGCGGGGCCACAGATACGCAGTATTTT. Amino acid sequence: CASSQDGTSGATDTQYF.

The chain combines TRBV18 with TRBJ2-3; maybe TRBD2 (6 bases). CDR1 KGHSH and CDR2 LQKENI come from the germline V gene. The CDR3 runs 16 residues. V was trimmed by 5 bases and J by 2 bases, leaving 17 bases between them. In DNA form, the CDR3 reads TGTGCCAGCTCAGGGAAAATGGCGGGACCCACAGATACGCAGTATTTT. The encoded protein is CASSGKMAGPTDTQYF. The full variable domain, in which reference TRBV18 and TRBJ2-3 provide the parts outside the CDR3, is NAGVMQNPRHLVRRRGQEARLRCSPMKGHSHVYWYRQLPEEGLKFMVYLQKENIIDESGMPKERFSAEFPKEGPSILRIQQVVRGDSAAYFCASSGKMAGPTDTQYFGPGTRLTVL.

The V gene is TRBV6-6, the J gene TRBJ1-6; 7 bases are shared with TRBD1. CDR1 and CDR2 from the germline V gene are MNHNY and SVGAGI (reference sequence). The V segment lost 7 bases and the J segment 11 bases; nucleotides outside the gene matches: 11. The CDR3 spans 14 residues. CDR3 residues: CASTSQGIGTPLHF. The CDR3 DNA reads TGTGCCAGCACCTCACAGGGGATCGGGACACCCCTCCACTTT.

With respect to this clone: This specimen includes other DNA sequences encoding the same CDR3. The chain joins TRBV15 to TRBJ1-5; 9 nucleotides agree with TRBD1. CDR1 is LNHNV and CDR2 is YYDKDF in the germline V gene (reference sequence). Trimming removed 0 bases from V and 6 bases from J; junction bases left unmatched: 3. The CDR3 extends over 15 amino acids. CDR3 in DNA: TGTGCCACCAGCAGAGAACAGGGGGCAGGTCAGCCCCAGCATTTT. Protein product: CATSREQGAGQPQHF.